This T cell receptor (beta chain) came from a study of shared clonotypes between healthy human individuals. Study in general: Three plates were used per donor for CD4 naive, three for CD4 memory, two for CD8 naive and one for CD8 memory. Study results and limitations: Despite large depth, sorted-subset datasets appeared incompletely sequenced. Naive subsets generally exceeded memory subsets in estimated richness.

As originally analysed: Filtering of immunoSEQ junctional sequences could not match full-length read filtering. Assay: immunoSEQ multiplex PCR; the TCRdb copy retains only in-frame clones and omits some. That table supplies the V and J calls and clone size; D and trimming were determined from the DNA. Among around 700,000 clones listed, around four fifths were seen once. V was shortened by 2 bases and J by 4 bases, with 8 bases between the two germline ends. There are 13 residues in the CDR3. CDR1 MNHNS and CDR2 SASEGT come from the germline V gene. Turning to this clone: Antigen specificity is unknown. At the DNA level, this CDR3 is encoded by other sequences in the same sample as well.

The specimen was memory CD4+ T cells sorted from blood. Subset given: CD45RA-negative fraction. The clonotype comes from a woman aged 25 to 45 in good health. J is TRBJ2-5 and V is TRBV6-1; D is perhaps TRBD1 (5 bases). The CDR3: CASSEQGSETQYF. In DNA form, the CDR3 reads TGTGCCAGCAGTGAACAGGGCTCAGAGACCCAGTACTTC.